This T cell receptor (beta chain) was obtained from a study of blood T cell repertoires in COVID-19. Overall study context: The United States, Italy and Spain provided the acute and convalescent COVID-19 samples. In each case, the material was cDNA or gDNA derived from T cells, B-cell-depleted T cells, or PBMCs.

The protocol was immunoSEQ multiplex PCR, while the TCRdb copy is restricted to in-frame clones and leaves out a portion. The sample has approximately 140,000 clones, approximately 86% seen once. Germline CDR1 and CDR2: SNHLY and FYNNEI. The CDR3 has 11 residues. Trimming removed 6 bases from V and 3 bases from J, with 6 bases in between. V usage is TRBV2 and J usage is TRBJ2-7; the D gene is possibly TRBD1 (6 bases). The sequencing sample was made of peripheral blood. The TCR was taken from a man aged 65 to 79 with acute or convalescent COVID-19. CDR3 in amino acids: CASRTGYEQYF. DNA of the CDR3: TGTGCCAGCAGGACAGGCTACGAGCAGTACTTC.